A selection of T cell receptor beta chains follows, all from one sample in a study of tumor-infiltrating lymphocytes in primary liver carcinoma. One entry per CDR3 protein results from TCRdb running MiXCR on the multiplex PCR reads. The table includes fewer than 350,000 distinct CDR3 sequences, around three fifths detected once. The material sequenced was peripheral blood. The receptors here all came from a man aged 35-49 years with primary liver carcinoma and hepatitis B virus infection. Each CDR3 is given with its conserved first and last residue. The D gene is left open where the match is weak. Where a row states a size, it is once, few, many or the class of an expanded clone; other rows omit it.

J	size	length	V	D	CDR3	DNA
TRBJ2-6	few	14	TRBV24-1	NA	CATSDLSGANVLTF	TGTGCCACCAGTGACCTATCTGGGGCCAACGTCCTGACTTTC
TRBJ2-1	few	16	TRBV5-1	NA	CASSLGVAVTYNEQFF	TGCGCCAGCAGCTTGGGCGTAGCGGTGACCTACAATGAGCAGTTCTTC
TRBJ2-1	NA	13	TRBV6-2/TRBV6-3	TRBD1	CAISGQGAGEQFF	TGTGCCATCTCGGGACAGGGGGCAGGGGAGCAGTTCTTC
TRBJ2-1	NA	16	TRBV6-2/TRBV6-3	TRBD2	CASGTSAGLPYNEQFF	TGTGCAAGCGGCACCTCAGCGGGGCTTCCCTACAATGAGCAGTTCTTC
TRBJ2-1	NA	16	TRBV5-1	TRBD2	CASSSPLSGRAQEQFF	TGCGCCAGCAGCTCCCCGTTAAGCGGGAGGGCCCAGGAGCAGTTCTTC
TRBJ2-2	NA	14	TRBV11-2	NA	CASSLLVSGGDLFF	TGTGCCAGCAGCCTGCTGGTATCTGGCGGGGATCTGTTTTTT
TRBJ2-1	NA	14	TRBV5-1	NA	CASSVSGSYNEQFF	TGCGCCAGCAGCGTTAGCGGTTCCTACAATGAGCAGTTCTTC
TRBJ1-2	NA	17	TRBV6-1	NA	CASSVLLTGRGTYGYIF	TGTGCCAGCAGTGTCCTCCTAACAGGGAGAGGGACCTATGGCTACATCTTC
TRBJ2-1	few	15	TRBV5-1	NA	CASSSGQPPYNEQFF	TGCGCCAGCAGCTCCGGACAGCCACCTTACAATGAGCAGTTCTTC
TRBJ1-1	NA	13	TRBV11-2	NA	CASSSSRDTEAFF	TGTGCCAGCAGTTCCTCACGGGACACTGAAGCTTTCTTT
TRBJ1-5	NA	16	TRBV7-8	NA	CASSLAGGPSNQPQHF	TGTGCCAGCAGCTTAGCGGGGGGGCCGAGCAATCAGCCCCAGCATTTT
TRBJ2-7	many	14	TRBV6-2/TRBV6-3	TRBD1	CASSQNSGGYEQYF	TGTGCCAGCAGTCAAAACTCAGGGGGCTACGAGCAGTACTTC
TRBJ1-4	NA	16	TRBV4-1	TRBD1	CASNQDGTGRIGKPFF	TGCGCCAGCAACCAAGACGGGACAGGTCGAATCGGGAAACCGTTTTTC
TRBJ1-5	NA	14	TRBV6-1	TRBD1	CTSSWDRGNHPQHF	TGTACCAGCAGTTGGGACAGGGGAAATCATCCCCAGCATTTT
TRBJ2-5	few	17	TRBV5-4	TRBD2	CASSLLKREGSQETQYF	TGTGCCAGCAGCCTCCTAAAGCGGGAGGGGAGTCAAGAGACCCAGTACTTC
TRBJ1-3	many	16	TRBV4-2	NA	CASSQETETSGNTIYF	TGTGCCAGCAGCCAAGAGACAGAAACCTCTGGAAACACCATATATTTT
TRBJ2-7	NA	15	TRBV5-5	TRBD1	CATSLATGTGGEQYF	TGTGCCACCAGCTTGGCGACAGGGACGGGTGGCGAGCAGTACTTC
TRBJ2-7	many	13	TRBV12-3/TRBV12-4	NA	CASTHRDAYEQYF	TGTGCCAGCACCCACAGGGACGCCTACGAGCAGTACTTC
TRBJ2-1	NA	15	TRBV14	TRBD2	CASSPERGAYNEQFF	TGTGCCAGCAGCCCCGAGCGGGGGGCCTACAATGAGCAGTTCTTC
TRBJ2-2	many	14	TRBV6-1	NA	CASSGTRNTGELFF	TGTGCCAGCTCCGGGACGAGAAACACCGGGGAGCTGTTTTTT
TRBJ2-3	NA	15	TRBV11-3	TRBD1	CASSLGGTGPDTLYF	TGTGCCAGCAGCTTAGGGGGGACAGGCCCGGATACGCTGTATTTT
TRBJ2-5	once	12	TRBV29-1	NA	CSVKTVQETQCF	TGCAGCGTTAAGACAGTTCAAGAGACCCAATGCTTC
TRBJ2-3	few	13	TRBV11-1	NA	CTSIAGRSDTQYF	TGTACCAGCATTGCGGGAAGGTCAGATACCCAGTATTTT
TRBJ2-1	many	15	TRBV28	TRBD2	CASSPPSGRAFEQFF	TGTGCCAGCAGTCCCCCCAGCGGGAGGGCCTTTGAGCAGTTCTTC
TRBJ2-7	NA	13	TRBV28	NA	CASSLSRSREQYF	TGTGCCAGCAGTTTATCCCGGAGTCGCGAGCAGTACTTC
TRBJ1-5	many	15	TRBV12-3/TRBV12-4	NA	CASSFPDSSNQPQHF	TGTGCCAGCAGTTTTCCGGACAGTAGCAATCAGCCCCAGCATTTT
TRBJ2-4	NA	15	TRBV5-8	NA	CASSLAGVAINIQYF	TGTGCCAGCAGCTTGGCCGGTGTAGCGATAAACATTCAGTACTTC
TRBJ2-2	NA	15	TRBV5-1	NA	CASSLQDMNTGKLFF	TGCGCCAGTAGCTTACAGGATATGAACACCGGGAAGCTGTTTTTT
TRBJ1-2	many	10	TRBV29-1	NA	CIAGNDGYTF	TGCATCGCAGGGAACGATGGCTACACCTTC